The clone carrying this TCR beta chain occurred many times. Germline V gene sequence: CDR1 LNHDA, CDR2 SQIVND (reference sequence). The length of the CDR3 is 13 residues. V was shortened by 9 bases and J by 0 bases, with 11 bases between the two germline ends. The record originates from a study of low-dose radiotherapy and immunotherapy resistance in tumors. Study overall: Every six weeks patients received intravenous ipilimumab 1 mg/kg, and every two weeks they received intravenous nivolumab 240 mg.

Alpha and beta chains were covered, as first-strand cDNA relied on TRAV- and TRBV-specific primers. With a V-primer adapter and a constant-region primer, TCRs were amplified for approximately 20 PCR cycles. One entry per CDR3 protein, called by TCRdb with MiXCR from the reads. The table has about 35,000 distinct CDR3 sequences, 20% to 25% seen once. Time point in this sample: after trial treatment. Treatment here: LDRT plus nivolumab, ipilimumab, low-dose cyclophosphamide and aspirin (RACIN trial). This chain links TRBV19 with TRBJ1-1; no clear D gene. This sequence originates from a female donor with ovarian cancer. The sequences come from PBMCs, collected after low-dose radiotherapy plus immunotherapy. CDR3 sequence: CASMGKVNTEAFF. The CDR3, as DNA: TGTGCCAGCATGGGCAAGGTGAACACTGAAGCTTTCTTT.